Listed below are T cell receptor beta chains from one sample, sequenced in a study of cytomegalovirus exposure and HLA in healthy donors. Libraries were prepared by immunoSEQ multiplex PCR; TCRdb keeps only in-frame clonotypes and omits some of them. In the table there are just over 200,000 clones, under 70% of which are singletons. Sample: PBMCs. These receptors were obtained from a middle-aged man in good health and CMV-seropositive. Both conserved end residues are part of each CDR3. The D gene is left open where the match is weak. Clone size appears in some rows only: once, few, many, or a class for an expanded clone.

j_gene | v_gene | len | abundance | d_gene | CDR3nt | CDR3aa
TRBJ1-5 | TRBV18 | 13 | . | . | TGTGCCAGCTCCTTCACCGAGGGTCAGCCCCAGCATTTT | CASSFTEGQPQHF
TRBJ2-5 | TRBV6-4 | 13 | few | . | TGTGCCAGCAGGTGGGCCGAAGAGGAGACCCAGTACTTC | CASRWAEEETQYF
TRBJ2-5 | TRBV6-5 | 15 | few | TRBD2 | TGTGCCAGCAGAAGAAAAGCGGGGGCCGGGGAGACCCAGTACTTC | CASRRKAGAGETQYF
TRBJ1-1 | TRBV5-1 | 15 | few | . | TGCGCCAGCAGCTTGGTGGCAGGTTTGAACGCTGAAGCTTTCTTT | CASSLVAGLNAEAFF
TRBJ1-6 | TRBV27 | 21 | . | TRBD1 | TGTGCCAGCAGTGAGAGTGGGGGGACAGGGGAAGGAGGCTCCTATAATTCACCCCTCCACTTT | CASSESGGTGEGGSYNSPLHF
TRBJ1-3 | TRBV6-1 | 15 | . | TRBD1 | TGTGCCAGCCTTAGGGGGACAGGCTCTGGAAACACCATATATTTT | CASLRGTGSGNTIYF
TRBJ2-1 | TRBV2 | 14 | . | TRBD2 | TGTGCCAGCAAGAGCGGGGGATACTTCAATGAGCAGTTCTTC | CASKSGGYFNEQFF
TRBJ2-7 | TRBV6-1 | 14 | once | . | TGTGCCAGCAGTCTGGACATGGGATCCTACGAGCAGTACTTC | CASSLDMGSYEQYF
TRBJ2-7 | TRBV7-2 | 15 | . | . | TGTGCCAGCAGCTCCTACAAGGGGCGGTCCTACGAGCAGTACTTC | CASSSYKGRSYEQYF
TRBJ2-2 | TRBV7-9 | 17 | . | TRBD1 | TGTGCCAGCAGTTCACCACCGGGACAGTCGAACACCGGGGAGCTGTTTTTT | CASSSPPGQSNTGELFF
TRBJ2-7 | TRBV10-3 | 12 | . | . | TGTGCCATCAGTGACGGCTCCTACGAGCAGTACTTC | CAISDGSYEQYF
TRBJ1-1 | TRBV6-6 | 13 | . | . | TGTGCCAGCAGTTACTCCAAGCACACTGAAGCTTTCTTT | CASSYSKHTEAFF
TRBJ2-2 | TRBV15 | 18 | . | TRBD1 | TGTGCCACCAGCAGCCTAGGATTTCAGGGGGCGGTCACCGGGGAGCTGTTTTTT | CATSSLGFQGAVTGELFF
TRBJ1-5 | TRBV7-9 | 17 | . | . | TGTGCCAGCAGCCGAGGGAGGGAAACACGAGGGCATCAGCCCCAGCATTTT | CASSRGRETRGHQPQHF
TRBJ2-3 | TRBV5-4 | 14 | . | . | TGTGCCAGCAGCTTGGACGGGGGCACAGATACGCAGTATTTT | CASSLDGGTDTQYF
TRBJ1-2 | TRBV7-9 | 14 | . | . | TGTGCCAGCAGCTTAAGTCTAGCTAACTATGGCTACACCTTC | CASSLSLANYGYTF
TRBJ2-1 | TRBV4-2 | 16 | . | TRBD2 | TGTGCCAGCAGCCAAGTACTAGCGGCCTTGTCGAATGAGCAGTTCTTC | CASSQVLAALSNEQFF
TRBJ2-7 | TRBV27 | 15 | . | TRBD1 | TGTGCCAGCAGCCCTTCCCGGGACAGGTCCTACGAGCAGTACTTC | CASSPSRDRSYEQYF
TRBJ2-3 | TRBV7-7 | 16 | . | TRBD1 | TGTGCCAGCAGCCCCGGGACAGGGAGTCTTGCAGATACGCAGTATTTT | CASSPGTGSLADTQYF
TRBJ1-1 | TRBV7-6 | 14 | . | . | TGTGCCAGCAGCTTACAGGGCTTTGACACTGAAGCTTTCTTT | CASSLQGFDTEAFF
TRBJ1-1 | TRBV7-9 | 15 | few | . | TGTGCCAGCAGCTTAGAGGAGGGGATGAACACTGAAGCTTTCTTT | CASSLEEGMNTEAFF
TRBJ2-3 | TRBV11-2 | 15 | . | . | TGTGCCAGCAGCGCCCAGAATGGGAGAACAGATACGCAGTATTTT | CASSAQNGRTDTQYF